These T cell receptor beta chains were read from a single sample in a study of T cells in Graves' hyperthyroidism and ophthalmopathy. TCRdb re-derived calls from the multiplex PCR reads in MiXCR, one entry per CDR3 protein. Of 450,000 to 650,000 distinct CDR3 sequences detected, 15% to 20% appear once; the ten largest clones hold roughly 15%. Sequencing was performed on blood. These receptors were obtained from a woman aged 18-29 years with Graves' ophthalmopathy. Each CDR3 is given with its conserved first and last residue. Each record gives: V gene, clone size, D gene, CDR3 length, J gene, CDR3 protein, CDR3 DNA. The D gene is left open where the match is weak. Rows may omit the clone size; those that give it use once, few, many or a size class.

TRBV30	many	-	11	TRBJ2-7	CAYWHYYEQYF	TGTGCCTACTGGCACTACTACGAGCAGTACTTC
TRBV7-2	-	-	14	TRBJ1-2	CASSTSGVGYGYTF	TGTGCCAGCAGCACCTCGGGGGTCGGCTATGGCTACACCTTC
TRBV6-1	few	-	13	TRBJ1-6	CASRGPGDSPLHF	TGTGCCAGCCGGGGGCCGGGGGATTCACCCCTCCACTTT
TRBV4-3	-	-	13	TRBJ2-3	CASSPLSGDTQYF	TGCGCCAGCAGCCCATTATCGGGGGATACGCAGTATTTT
TRBV7-9	few	-	17	TRBJ2-7	CASSNPSRDGPTYEQYF	TGTGCCAGCAGCAATCCCTCTCGGGACGGCCCCACCTACGAGCAGTACTTC
TRBV9	-	-	13	TRBJ2-1	CASSVAVYNEQFF	TGTGCCAGCAGCGTAGCCGTTTACAATGAGCAGTTCTTC
TRBV28	many	TRBD2	16	TRBJ2-7	CASSSLAGGFSNEQYF	TGTGCCAGCAGCTCCCTAGCGGGAGGATTCTCCAACGAGCAGTACTTC
TRBV30	many	-	16	TRBJ2-1	CAWDANPWDGLNEQFF	TGTGCCTGGGACGCCAACCCGTGGGATGGTTTGAATGAGCAGTTCTTC
TRBV20-1	-	-	14	TRBJ2-7	CSAPRHGATYEQYF	TGCAGTGCTCCCCGACATGGGGCTACCTACGAGCAGTACTTC
TRBV27	-	-	13	TRBJ1-2	CAGSLGQGYGYTF	TGTGCCGGCAGTTTAGGGCAGGGCTATGGCTACACCTTC
TRBV14	few	TRBD1	15	TRBJ1-1	CASSQNRGRGTEAFF	TGTGCCAGCAGCCAAAACAGGGGGCGAGGCACTGAAGCTTTCTTT
TRBV28	many	-	15	TRBJ2-7	CASSLTGTDYYEQYF	TGTGCCAGCAGTTTGACCGGGACGGACTACTACGAGCAGTACTTC
TRBV7-3	many	-	14	TRBJ2-3	CASSLSISTDTQYF	TGTGCCAGCAGCTTAAGTATAAGCACAGATACGCAGTATTTT
TRBV29-1	few	-	14	TRBJ1-2	CSVEGKGPMHGYTF	TGCAGCGTTGAAGGGAAAGGGCCAATGCACGGCTACACCTTC
TRBV12-3/TRBV12-4	many	-	13	TRBJ1-1	CASSLRGNAEAFF	TGTGCCAGCAGTTTGAGAGGGAATGCTGAAGCTTTCTTT
TRBV29-1	few	-	12	TRBJ2-1	CSVEPSQNEQFF	TGCAGCGTTGAGCCTAGTCAAAATGAGCAGTTCTTC
TRBV30	few	-	14	TRBJ1-2	CAWSAGRGTGGYTF	TGTGCCTGGAGTGCAGGGCGGGGGACGGGTGGCTACACCTTC
TRBV10-3	few	-	14	TRBJ1-2	CAISKQESSHGYTF	TGTGCCATCAGCAAACAGGAGTCCTCTCATGGCTACACCTTC
TRBV30	many	-	14	TRBJ2-7	CAWSKNTYSYEQYF	TGTGCCTGGAGTAAGAACACATATTCCTACGAGCAGTACTTC
TRBV4-3	-	-	14	TRBJ2-1	CASSQVVAYNEQFF	TGCGCCAGCAGCCAAGTGGTGGCCTACAATGAGCAGTTCTTC
TRBV7-9	many	-	16	TRBJ2-3	CASSFRSDGEGDTQYF	TGTGCCAGCAGCTTCCGTAGCGACGGTGAGGGAGATACGCAGTATTTT
TRBV9	-	-	16	TRBJ2-3	CASSPQGGGAADTQYF	TGTGCCAGCAGCCCTCAAGGAGGGGGCGCGGCAGATACGCAGTATTTT
TRBV12-3/TRBV12-4	many	-	15	TRBJ2-3	CASSFSRGMTDTQYF	TGTGCCAGCAGTTTCTCGAGGGGGATGACAGATACGCAGTATTTT
TRBV20-1	few	TRBD1	15	TRBJ2-3	CSARSGQGSPDTQYF	TGCAGTGCTAGATCCGGACAGGGGTCTCCAGATACGCAGTATTTT
TRBV10-3	-	-	12	TRBJ1-2	CAIRGESYGYTF	TGTGCCATCAGGGGGGAGAGCTATGGCTACACCTTC
TRBV20-1	many	-	14	TRBJ2-7	CSAHTGTVTYEQYF	TGCAGTGCCCACACCGGGACTGTCACCTACGAGCAGTACTTC
TRBV27	-	-	20	TRBJ2-1	CASTSLQKGQDPSSYNEQFF	TGTGCCAGCACCTCTTTACAGAAAGGGCAAGATCCGAGCTCCTACAATGAGCAGTTCTTC